The 2 T cell receptor beta chains in this list originate from one sample, sequenced in a study of blood T cell repertoires in COVID-19. The assay was immunoSEQ multiplex PCR, and TCRdb's table has in-frame clones only and misses some. The data contain hundreds of thousands of clones, about 88% of them seen just once; the ten biggest clones take up approximately 1.7%. Sequencing was performed on PBMCs or T cells enriched from blood (not recorded which). Every receptor here comes from a woman in her forties or fifties who had recovered from COVID-19.

The rearrangement links TRBV3-1 (or the pseudogene TRBV3-2) to TRBJ1-3; the D gene is possibly TRBD1 (6 bases). Germline values: CDR1 LGHDT, CDR2 YNNKEL (reference sequence). V was cut by 3 bases and J by 0 bases, with 9 bases left in between. CDR3 size: 15 residues. The CDR3 sequence is CASSHMDSSGNTIYF. The CDR3 DNA reads as TGTGCCAGCAGCCATATGGACAGCTCTGGAAACACCATATATTTT.

The chain combines TRBV19 with TRBJ2-3; 7 positions match TRBD1. The germline CDR1 and CDR2 sequences are LNHDA and SQIVND (reference sequence). Unmatched junction bases numbered 13, after V lost 7 bases and J lost 3 bases. CDR3 size: 16 residues. CDR3 in amino acids: CASTTPGTGATDTQYF. DNA for the CDR3: TGTGCCAGTACCACCCCGGGCACAGGGGCAACAGATACGCAGTATTTT.